A single sample gave rise to the 14 T cell receptor beta chains below, sequenced in a study of T cells in Graves' hyperthyroidism and ophthalmopathy. From RNA transcripts, TCR beta CDR3 regions were amplified. Carried out on the TCR CDR3, a first-round RT-PCR used the HTBI primer set. One entry per CDR3 protein results from TCRdb running MiXCR on the multiplex PCR reads. Of about 360,000 distinct CDR3 sequences in the sample, 20% to 30% are singletons; the top ten hold 73%. Sample: blood. The receptors come from a man in his fifties with Graves' hyperthyroidism.

This clonotype was detected only a few times. The chain recombines TRBV3-1 with TRBJ2-5; TRBD2 matches 11 bases. Trimming cost V 4 bases and J 4 bases; bases outside gene matches: 5. CDR3 length: 15 amino acids. Germline V gene sequence: CDR1 LGHDT, CDR2 YNNKEL (reference sequence). This CDR3 is CASSRTTSGAETQYF. The CDR3 DNA sequence: TGTGCCAGCAGCCGCACGACTAGCGGGGCAGAGACCCAGTACTTC.

This clonotype was seen at least ten times. The rearrangement links TRBV3-1 to TRBJ2-2; TRBD2 might be the D (6 bases). Trimming left V 4 bases short and J 5 bases short, with 20 bases between. Germline V gives CDR1 LGHDT, CDR2 YNNKEL (reference sequence). CDR3 length: 17 residues. The CDR3 here is CASSPPTSFYGTGELFF. The CDR3, as DNA: TGTGCCAGCAGCCCTCCAACTAGCTTCTATGGGACCGGGGAGCTGTTTTTT.

The chain joins TRBV2 to TRBJ2-3, with D maybe TRBD1 (6 bases). Germline V gene data show CDR1 as SNHLY and CDR2 as FYNNEI. With 6 bases removed from V and 3 bases from J, the gap between germline ends came to 19 bases. The CDR3 consists of 16 residues. The CDR3, as DNA: TGTGCCAGCAGGGCTGATACAGGGTTTGGGACAGATACGCAGTATTTT. This codes for CASRADTGFGTDTQYF.

The chain has TRBV12-3 or TRBV12-4 and TRBJ2-2; D might be TRBD2 (6 bases). Trimming removed 3 bases at V and 5 bases at J, with 13 bases between. There are 15 residues in the CDR3. The CDR3 region has the DNA TGTGCCAGCAGTTTTGGCTCTCGGGGGACCGGGGAGCTGTTTTTT. Translated: CASSFGSRGTGELFF.

This CDR3 is CASSKARSGNTIYF. The CDR3 DNA follows: TGTGCCAGCAGTAAGGCCCGCTCTGGAAACACCATATATTTT. This chain uses TRBV28 with TRBJ1-3, with D unclear. Trimming cost V 5 bases and J 0 bases, with 8 bases left between them. CDR1 is MDHEN, CDR2 SYDVKM, per germline. The CDR3 loop spans 14 amino acids.

The chain links TRBV10-3 to TRBJ2-7, with D possibly TRBD2 on 5 matching bases. Germline V CDR1 and CDR2: ENHRY, SYGVKD. With 5 bases removed from V and 0 bases from J, the gap between germline ends came to 14 bases. CDR3 length equals 15 residues. CDR3 sequence (DNA): TGTGCCATCAGTTCGCTAGCAGATAGCTCCTACGAGCAGTACTTC. Its translation: CAISSLADSSYEQYF.

The V and J genes are TRBV5-6 and TRBJ2-1; 7 bases line up with TRBD2. V was clipped by 2 bases and J by 3 bases; unmatched bases: 5. Germline V gene lookup returns CDR1 SGHDT and CDR2 YYEEEE. The CDR3 is made up of 15 amino acids. The CDR3 reads CASSFGASGYNEQFF. The CDR3 DNA follows: TGTGCCAGCAGCTTCGGCGCTAGCGGCTACAATGAGCAGTTCTTC.

The chain uses TRBV19 and TRBJ2-7; the match to TRBD2 covers 10 bases. V lost 5 bases, J lost 5 bases, and 9 bases stayed unmatched. The germline gives CDR1 LNHDA, CDR2 SQIVND (reference sequence). This CDR3 has 15 residues. The CDR3, as DNA: TGTGCCAGTAGTGATGCACTAGCGGGGTCCCACGAGCAGTACTTC. Residues: CASSDALAGSHEQYF.

In its sample, this clonotype was seen many times. At one of its ends the junction is not consistent with the germline gene, which may arise from a read error. The chain joins TRBV7-8 to TRBJ2-7; 10 bases align to TRBD2. The CDR3 contains 15 residues. Germline V gene data show CDR1 as SGHVS and CDR2 as FQNEAQ. CDR3 sequence: CASSLVLAGNYERYF. The DNA of the CDR3 is TGTGCCAGCAGCTTAGTACTAGCGGGAAACTACGAGCGGTACTTC. Full variable domain (remainder filled in from reference TRBV7-8 and TRBJ2-7): GAGVSQSPRYKVAKRGQDVALRCDPISGHVSLFWYQQALGQGPEFLTYFQNEAQLDKSGLPSDRFFAERPEGSVSTLKIQRTQQEDSAVYLCASSLVLAGNYERYFGPGTRLTVT.

This clonotype was seen more than once but under ten times. This chain joins TRBV6-2 or TRBV6-3 and TRBJ2-5; D is unclear. The ends were cut back, 3 bases at V and 3 bases at J, with 14 bases in the middle. The CDR3 has 15 residues. Germline V gene data show CDR1 as MNHEY and CDR2 as SVGEGT. In DNA form, the CDR3 reads TGTGCCAGCAGTTATATCGCTTCGACGGAAGAGACCCAGTACTTC. This codes for CASSYIASTEETQYF.

This clonotype has just a few counts. The rearrangement links TRBV6-6 to TRBJ2-1; 14 positions match TRBD2. There are 16 residues in the CDR3. Per germline, CDR1 MNHNY and CDR2 SVGAGI (reference sequence). V shed 2 bases, J shed 10 bases, and the junction held 7 bases outside the gene matches. The CDR3 sequence is CASSYGTSGSRGEQFF. As DNA, the CDR3 is TGTGCCAGCAGTTACGGGACTAGCGGGAGTCGCGGAGAGCAGTTCTTC.

This clonotype was seen only a few times. The chain is built from TRBV2 and TRBJ2-2; either TRBD1 or TRBD2 may supply D (5 bases each). This CDR3 comprises 15 residues. V was shortened by 3 bases and J by 4 bases, with 12 bases between the two germline ends. CDR1 SNHLY and CDR2 FYNNEI come from the germline V gene. The CDR3 nucleotides read TGTGCCAGCAGTGACCGGGACCCAAGCACCGGGGAGCTGTTTTTT. Translation: CASSDRDPSTGELFF.

This clonotype was counted at least ten times. This chain connects TRBV12-3 or TRBV12-4 to TRBJ1-1, with D maybe TRBD1 (5 bases). The CDR3 runs 13 residues. V gave up 4 bases and J gave up 3 bases, with 9 bases separating them. The CDR3 DNA sequence: TGTGCCAGCAGTTCTTCAGGGTACACTGAAGCTTTCTTT. This codes for CASSSSGYTEAFF.

V is TRBV6-5 and J is TRBJ1-6, with D tentatively TRBD1 (5 bases). This CDR3 is 15 amino acids long. V was shortened by 2 bases and J by 9 bases, with 14 bases between the two germline ends. Germline assignment: CDR1 MNHEY and CDR2 SVGAGI. Here the CDR3 DNA reads TGTGCCAGCAGTTACGAGGCAGGGCACGGTTCACCCCTCCACTTT. Residues: CASSYEAGHGSPLHF.